One sample yielded the 3 T cell receptor beta chains listed below, sequenced in a study of T-cell memory formation after mild COVID-19. MiXCR was run by TCRdb on the 5' RACE reads, yielding one entry per CDR3 protein. Of approximately 500,000 distinct CDR3 sequences listed, 20% to 30% are singletons. The sequencing sample was made of PBMCs or a T cell subset sorted from them (not recorded which). These receptors all come from an adult woman who had mild COVID-19 (a few samples of this study predate the infection). Cell type and time point are not known.

The rearrangement uses TRBV29-1 and TRBJ2-1; 11 bases map to TRBD2. This CDR3 has 15 residues. V dropped 7 bases and J dropped 4; count of bases not matched to a gene: 9. In germline, CDR1 is SQVTM, CDR2 ANQGSEA. The CDR3 here is CSARNSGGVYNEQFF. The DNA of the CDR3 is TGCAGCGCCAGGAATAGCGGGGGGGTTTACAATGAGCAGTTCTTC.

The DNA for the CDR3 is TGTGCCAGCAGTTCCCACTTGGGCGGGGAGCTGTTTTTT. Amino acids: CASSSHLGGELFF. J is TRBJ2-2 and V is TRBV12-3 or TRBV12-4; no clear D. This CDR3 is built from 13 residues. V dropped 4 bases and J dropped 7 bases, with 10 bases sitting between them.

The V gene is TRBV5-6, the J gene TRBJ2-5; 10 nucleotides line up with TRBD1. Germline-derived CDR1 and CDR2 are SGHDT and YYEEEE. CDR3 length: 16 amino acids. Trimming at V came to 4 bases and at J to 4 bases, leaving 10 bases not matched to a gene. In DNA form, the CDR3 reads TGTGCCAGCAGCCCAGGACGGGGACAGGGGACAGAGACCCAGTACTTC. It yields the protein CASSPGRGQGTETQYF.